The T cell receptor (beta chain) described here comes from a study of T cells in Graves' hyperthyroidism and ophthalmopathy. Study at large: Peripheral blood was taken when the disease was first diagnosed, before any treatment began.

This clonotype was recorded at least ten times. There were TCR beta CDR3 regions amplified from RNA transcripts. RT-PCR in the first round (using the HTBI primer set) targeted the TCR CDR3. Via MiXCR, TCRdb re-called the multiplex PCR reads, giving one row per CDR3 protein. The sample carries hundreds of thousands of distinct CDR3 sequences, about 14% recorded once. The ends were cut back, 6 bases at V and 6 bases at J, with 17 bases in the middle. Per germline, CDR1 MDHEN and CDR2 SYDVKM. This CDR3 is built from 14 residues. Sequences were obtained from blood. The receptor was isolated from a man aged 18 to 35 with Graves' ophthalmopathy. This sequence joins TRBV28 and TRBJ1-2; D is perhaps TRBD1 (6 bases). CDR3 nucleotides: TGTGCCAGCAGCCCAAGGGGGTATCTCGATGGCTACACCTTC. Amino acids: CASSPRGYLDGYTF.